This paragraph covers one T cell receptor beta chain sequence. This sample is drawn from a study of CD4+ T cells in melanoma. Data came from immunoSEQ multiplex PCR; TCRdb stores just in-frame clones and leaves some out. The sample contains 13,000 to 15,000 clones, approximately 80% of which appear only once. Germline V gene sequence: CDR1 SQVTM, CDR2 ANQGSEA. The J segment lost 4 bases and the V segment lost 4 bases, leaving 5 bases of the junction unmatched. This CDR3 is built from 13 residues. The clonotype comes from a human donor with melanoma. The sequenced sample consisted of cells from a culture (not recorded whether cultured in vitro). V and J are TRBV29-1 and TRBJ2-3, with TRBD2 matching over 7 bases. The CDR3 coding sequence is TGCAGCGTTGTCAGCGGGACCCCAGATACGCAGTATTTT. It yields the protein CSVVSGTPDTQYF.